This TCR beta chain emerged from a study of molecular identifiers for immune sequencing clone quantification. At the level of the study: Replicate experiments took RNA from roughly 20,000 or 100,000 naive CD8 cells, divided it five ways and sequenced four. Study-wide points: Over 99% of effector molecules, yet under 1% of naive-cell molecules, were held by clones above 20 RNA copies. Identical TCR molecules can share a barcode, and this sharing could underestimate highly expanded clone sizes.

This clonotype was seen repeatedly, ten times or more. What it recognizes is unknown. In preparing bulk TCR libraries, previously described methods and listed TCR primers were used. TCRdb reprocessed the PCR reads with MiXCR, giving one entry per CDR3 protein. The sample includes about 510,000 distinct CDR3 sequences, around 23% of them seen just once. V was shortened by 4 bases and J by 4 bases, with 20 bases between the two germline ends. Germline CDR1 and CDR2: SGHRS and YFSETQ. This CDR3 comprises 16 residues. Sequenced material: naive CD8+ T cells from blood, with Jurkat cell RNA spiked in. As for subset: FACS-sorted CD8+CD4-CCR7+CD45RA+ naive T cells. The sequence was obtained from a human donor in good health. Some libraries in this study had Jurkat cell RNA spiked in. The chain couples TRBV5-1 to TRBJ1-2; D might be TRBD1 (6 bases). The DNA of the CDR3 is TGCGCCAGCAGCCCACACCCGGACAGCCCTTTCTATGGCTACACCTTC. Protein product: CASSPHPDSPFYGYTF.